The 17 T cell receptor beta chains below were found in one sample sequenced in a study of OX40 agonist ivuxolimab in advanced cancers. Generated by immunoSEQ multiplex PCR, the TCRdb table keeps only in-frame clones and is missing some. Of some 42,000 clones listed, approximately 90% were seen once; the top ten hold 4% to 5%. Sequenced material: CD4+ or CD8+ T cells sorted from blood, taken in a trial of the OX40 agonist ivuxolimab. All receptors derive from an adult with an advanced solid tumor such as melanoma, head and neck, liver or kidney cancer.

This clone turned up a few times. The chain is built from TRBV28 and TRBJ1-3; 10 bases match TRBD1. Germline CDR1 is MDHEN and CDR2 is SYDVKM. The CDR3 is 16 amino acids. V lost 6 bases and J lost 3; bases outside the gene matches: 8. This CDR3 is CASSLHGTGDGNTIYF. The CDR3 DNA sequence: TGTGCCAGCAGCCTCCATGGGACAGGGGATGGAAACACCATATATTTT. Full variable domain (missing parts from reference TRBV28 and TRBJ1-3): DVKVTQSSRYLVKRTGEKVFLECVQDMDHENMFWYRQDPGLGLRLIYFSYDVKMKEKGDIPEGYSVSREKKERFSLILESASTNQTSMYLCASSLHGTGDGNTIYFGEGSWLTVV.

To note about this clone: Other DNA sequences within the sample encode an identical CDR3. The V call is TRBV6-1, the J call TRBJ2-7; no definite D call. Germline values: CDR1 MNHNS, CDR2 SASEGT. The CDR3 runs to 11 residues. V lost 5 bases, J lost 3 bases, and 5 bases lay in between. Here the CDR3 DNA reads TGTGCCAGCAGTCAGCACTACGAGCAGTACTTC. Protein product: CASSQHYEQYF.

J is TRBJ2-5 and V is TRBV6-1; no reliable D call. Germline V gene sequence: CDR1 MNHNS, CDR2 SASEGT. Trimming pared 7 bases from V and 5 bases from J, leaving 17 bases between. There are 14 residues in the CDR3. This chain's CDR3 is CASIKWVIGETQYF. DNA for the CDR3: TGTGCCAGCATTAAATGGGTCATCGGGGAGACCCAGTACTTC.

The table lists this clone with a count of one. The gene calls are TRBV6-1 and TRBJ1-4; tentatively, D is TRBD1 (5 bases). Germline V gene sequence: CDR1 MNHNS, CDR2 SASEGT. Deletions cut 4 bases from V and 4 bases from J, with 19 bases between. The CDR3 consists of 17 residues. The CDR3 here is CASSGPEPSQGNEKLFF. The CDR3, as DNA: TGTGCCAGCAGTGGCCCCGAACCTTCTCAGGGTAATGAAAAACTGTTTTTT.

This clone was seen a few times. The V call is TRBV9, the J call TRBJ1-5; 9 nucleotides agree with TRBD1. The CDR3 spans 13 residues. The V gene end was trimmed by 3 bases and the J gene end by 6 bases; junction bases not matched to a gene: 1. Germline V CDR1 and CDR2: SGDLS, YYNGEE. The CDR3 here is CASSAQGAQPQHF. The CDR3 DNA is TGTGCCAGCAGCGCACAGGGGGCTCAGCCCCAGCATTTT.

The chain is built from TRBV7-9 and TRBJ2-2; D uncertain. Between the trimmed V and J ends, which lost 5 bases and 7 bases, there was a span of 11 bases. CDR3 length: 13 amino acids. The germline CDR1 and CDR2 sequences are SEHNR and FQNEAQ (reference sequence). CDR3 in DNA: TGTGCCAGCAGCCTAGGAAGGGACGGGGAGCTGTTTTTT. Translation gives CASSLGRDGELFF.

The rearrangement joins TRBV7-2 to TRBJ1-6; D is unclear. This CDR3 contains 12 residues. Trimming stripped 2 bases from V and 6 bases from J, with 2 bases between. Germline V gene sequence: CDR1 SGHTA, CDR2 FQGNSA. The CDR3 spells CASSLSNSPLHF. As DNA, the CDR3 is TGTGCCAGCAGCTTAAGTAATTCACCCCTCCACTTT.

This chain links TRBV28 with TRBJ1-2; the D gene is possibly TRBD1 (5 bases). Trimming stripped 3 bases from V and 8 bases from J, with 16 bases between. The CDR3 has 14 residues. The germline CDR1 and CDR2 sequences are MDHEN and SYDVKM. CDR3 DNA: TGTGCCAGCAGTTTTTGGGACGGGACCTCGGGCTACACCTTC. This sequence encodes CASSFWDGTSGYTF.

This clone was seen a single time. V is TRBV29-1 and J is TRBJ1-5; no clear D. The V end was cut by 4 bases, the J end by 6 bases, with 7 bases between. Germline V gene lookup returns CDR1 SQVTM and CDR2 ANQGSEA. The CDR3 runs to 11 residues. The CDR3 DNA reads as TGCAGCGTTGGTGGGAGTCAGCCCCAGCATTTT. It codes for CSVGGSQPQHF. The whole variable domain, remainder taken from reference TRBV29-1 and TRBJ1-5, is SAVISQKPSRDICQRGTSLTIQCQVDSQVTMMFWYRQQPGQSLTLIATANQGSEATYESGFVIDKFPISRPNLTFSTLTVSNMSPEDSSIYLCSVGGSQPQHFGDGTRLSIL.

The rearrangement links TRBV6-5 to TRBJ1-1; D is ambiguous. The germline V gene has CDR1 MNHEY and CDR2 SVGAGI. The CDR3 covers 13 residues. Deletions cut 6 bases from V and 5 bases from J, with 13 bases between. CDR3 in amino acids: CASSLAARTEAFF. CDR3 sequence (DNA): TGTGCCAGCAGCCTGGCCGCTCGGACTGAAGCTTTCTTT.

This chain joins TRBV5-1 and TRBJ2-5, with 13 bases that match TRBD2. V lost 3 bases, J lost 3 bases, and 5 bases stayed unmatched. The CDR3 extends over 16 amino acids. Germline CDR1 and CDR2: SGHRS and YFSETQ. The CDR3 loop is CASSSGTSGAEETQYF. CDR3 nucleotide sequence: TGCGCCAGCAGCTCCGGGACTAGCGGGGCAGAAGAGACCCAGTACTTC.

This sequence joins TRBV6-1 and TRBJ2-1; no clear D gene. The CDR3 totals 15 residues. Trimming cost V 1 base and J 3 bases, with 10 bases left between them. CDR1 MNHNS and CDR2 SASEGT come from the germline V gene. The CDR3 reads CASSEGLVNYNEQFF. CDR3 coding DNA: TGTGCCAGCAGTGAAGGACTGGTGAACTACAATGAGCAGTTCTTC.

The chain recombines TRBV28 with TRBJ2-5; no firm D call. Germline values: CDR1 MDHEN, CDR2 SYDVKM. V was trimmed by 7 bases and J by 2 bases, leaving 11 bases between them. This CDR3 comprises 13 residues. The CDR3 coding sequence is TGTGCCAGCAAAGGGCTACCACAAGAGACCCAGTACTTC. Encoded protein: CASKGLPQETQYF.

The genes are TRBV7-2 and TRBJ2-1; D not resolved. CDR1 and CDR2 from the germline V gene are SGHTA and FQGNSA. Trimming took 10 bases from V and 0 from J, leaving 16 bases between them. This CDR3 is 15 amino acids long. This CDR3 reads CATQGDSSSYNEQFF. CDR3 bases: TGTGCCACCCAAGGTGACTCGAGCTCCTACAATGAGCAGTTCTTC.

This clone has only one observation. The V gene is TRBV5-5, the J gene TRBJ1-5; D remains unclear. V was clipped by 4 bases and J by 2 bases, with 13 bases between them. Germline loops: CDR1 SGHKS, CDR2 YYEKEE (reference sequence). The CDR3 is 15 amino acids. DNA of the CDR3: TGTGCCAGCAGCCCACGGCCTGAGGGCAATCAGCCCCAGCATTTT. Its translation is CASSPRPEGNQPQHF.

V usage is TRBV5-4 and J usage is TRBJ2-7, with TRBD1 as a possible D gene (6 bases). The CDR3 runs 14 residues. The germline CDR1 and CDR2 sequences are SGHNT and YYREEE (reference sequence). V lost 4 bases and J 6 bases, leaving 17 bases between the germline ends. In DNA, the CDR3 is TGTGCCAGCAGCCTACAGGGATTTCGGGGCGAGCAGTACTTC. It yields the protein CASSLQGFRGEQYF.

This clone was observed a handful of times. The rearrangement uses TRBV2 and TRBJ2-3; tentative D call: TRBD1 (5 bases). Germline CDR1 SNHLY, CDR2 FYNNEI. V lost 7 bases and J lost 0, with 14 bases in between. The CDR3 is 15 residues long. The chain's CDR3 is CASTEGAVSTDTQYF. In DNA, the CDR3 is TGTGCCAGCACCGAAGGGGCAGTCAGCACAGATACGCAGTATTTT. The full variable domain, in which reference TRBV2 and TRBJ2-3 provide the parts outside the CDR3, is EPEVTQTPSHQVTQMGQEVILRCVPISNHLYFYWYRQILGQKVEFLVSFYNNEISEKSEIFDDQFSVERPDGSNFTLKIRSTKLEDSAMYFCASTEGAVSTDTQYFGPGTRLTVL.